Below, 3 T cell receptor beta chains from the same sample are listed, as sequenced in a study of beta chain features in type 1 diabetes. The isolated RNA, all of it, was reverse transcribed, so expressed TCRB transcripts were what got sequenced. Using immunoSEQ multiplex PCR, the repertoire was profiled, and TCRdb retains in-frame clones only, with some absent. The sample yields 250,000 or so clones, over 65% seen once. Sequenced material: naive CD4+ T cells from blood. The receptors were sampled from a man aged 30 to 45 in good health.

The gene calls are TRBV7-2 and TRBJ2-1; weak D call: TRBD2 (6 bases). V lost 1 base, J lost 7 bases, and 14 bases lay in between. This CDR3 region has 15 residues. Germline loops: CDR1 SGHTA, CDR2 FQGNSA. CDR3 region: CASSLDVAARNEQFF. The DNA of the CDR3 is TGTGCCAGCAGCTTAGATGTAGCGGCTAGGAATGAGCAGTTCTTC. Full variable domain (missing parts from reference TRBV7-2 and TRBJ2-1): GAGVSQSPSNKVTEKGKDVELRCDPISGHTALYWYRQSLGQGLEFLIYFQGNSAPDKSGLPSDRFSAERTGGSVSTLTIQRTQQEDSAVYLCASSLDVAARNEQFFGPGTRLTVL.

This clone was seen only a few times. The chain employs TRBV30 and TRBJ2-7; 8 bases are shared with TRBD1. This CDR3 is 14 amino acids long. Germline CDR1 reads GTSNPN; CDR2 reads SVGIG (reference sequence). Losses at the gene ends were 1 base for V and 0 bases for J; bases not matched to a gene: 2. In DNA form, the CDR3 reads TGTGCCTGGAGTGGACAGGGGAGCTCCTACGAGCAGTACTTC. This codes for CAWSGQGSSYEQYF.

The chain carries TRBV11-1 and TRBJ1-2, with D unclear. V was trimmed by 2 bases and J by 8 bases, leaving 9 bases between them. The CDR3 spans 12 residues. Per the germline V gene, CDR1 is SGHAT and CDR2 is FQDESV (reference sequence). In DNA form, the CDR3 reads TGTGCCAGCAGCTTAATAGGGTTCGGCTACACCTTC. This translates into CASSLIGFGYTF.